The 9 T cell receptor beta chains below were found in one sample sequenced in a study of cytomegalovirus exposure and HLA in healthy donors. PCR involved 60 Vbeta and 13 Jbeta primers. Here immunoSEQ multiplex PCR was the method, and the copy in TCRdb shows in-frame clones only, minus some. The table has under 200,000 clones, about 82% seen once; the top ten hold over 2%. The sample consisted of PBMCs. The receptors derive from a woman in her forties or fifties in good health and CMV-seronegative.

A single count supports this clone. The gene calls are TRBV30 and TRBJ2-1; TRBD2 agrees at 11 bases. Germline CDR1 reads GTSNPN; CDR2 reads SVGIG (reference sequence). The CDR3 covers 16 residues. J was trimmed by 0 bases and V by 1 base; bases with no gene match: 2. In DNA, the CDR3 is TGTGCCTGGAGTGCGACTAGCGGGGCCTCCTACAATGAGCAGTTCTTC. Its translation: CAWSATSGASYNEQFF.

The chain couples TRBV28 to TRBJ1-2; D is uncertain. The germline V gene has CDR1 MDHEN and CDR2 SYDVKM. This CDR3 contains 14 residues. V was pared by 2 bases and J by 3 bases, with 10 bases between. The CDR3 here is CASSLLERYYGYTF. The CDR3 nucleotides read TGTGCCAGCAGTTTACTAGAGAGATACTATGGCTACACCTTC.

The V and J genes are TRBV2 and TRBJ2-5; 10 bases line up with TRBD2. This CDR3 comprises 15 residues. The trim removed 1 base at V and 5 bases at J, leaving 4 bases unmatched. Germline-derived CDR1 and CDR2 are SNHLY and FYNNEI. The CDR3 DNA is TGTGCCAGCAGTGAAGAGGGACTAGCGTGGGAGACCCAGTACTTC. As protein: CASSEEGLAWETQYF.

The chain carries TRBV11-3 and TRBJ2-1; TRBD2 agrees at 13 bases. Unmatched junction bases numbered 13, after V lost 5 bases and J lost 9 bases. CDR1 is SGHNT, CDR2 YENEEA, per germline. The length of the CDR3 is 17 residues. DNA of the CDR3: TGTGCCAGCAGCGCAAACCCGACTAGCGGGAGGAGGAGTGAGCAGTTCTTC. This encodes CASSANPTSGRRSEQFF.

There are a few counts of this clone. The chain carries TRBV25-1 and TRBJ2-7; 7 bases are shared with TRBD2. V dropped 2 bases and J dropped 7; count of bases not matched to a gene: 17. This CDR3 region has 17 residues. Germline CDR1 reads MGHDK; CDR2 reads SYGVNS. CDR3 amino acids: CASSEPPGGSSTGEQYF. The CDR3 DNA reads as TGTGCCAGCAGTGAACCGCCGGGCGGGAGCTCCACTGGGGAGCAGTACTTC.

The chain joins TRBV19 to TRBJ2-7; 11 bases fit TRBD2. Trimming cost V 7 bases and J 4 bases; bases outside gene matches: 6. The CDR3 sequence is 14 residues long. Germline assignment: CDR1 LNHDA and CDR2 SQIVND (reference sequence). CDR3 region: CASNPGLADYEQYF. As DNA, the CDR3 is TGTGCCAGTAATCCGGGACTAGCGGATTACGAGCAGTACTTC.

V usage is TRBV10-1 and J usage is TRBJ2-3, with TRBD2 matching over 8 bases. V shed 10 bases and J 5 bases; nucleotides not matched to a gene: 11. There are 14 residues in the CDR3. Germline values: CDR1 WNHNN, CDR2 SYGVQD (reference sequence). This CDR3 is CAIRLARSVDTQYF. The CDR3 coding sequence is TGCGCCATCCGACTAGCGAGGTCGGTAGATACGCAGTATTTT.

V usage is TRBV19 and J usage is TRBJ1-1; tentatively, D is TRBD1 (6 bases). The germline V and J ends were trimmed by 7 bases and 2 bases, with 14 bases remaining between them. The germline gives CDR1 LNHDA, CDR2 SQIVND (reference sequence). The CDR3 length is 14 residues. Written as DNA, the CDR3 is TGTGCCAGTAAAACGACAGGAACCAACACTGAAGCTTTCTTT. Translating gives CASKTTGTNTEAFF.

This clone was seen only a few times. The J gene is TRBJ2-1, the V gene TRBV4-1, with 8 bases identical to TRBD2. There are 18 residues in the CDR3. The V gene end was trimmed by 2 bases and the J gene end by 0 bases; junction bases not matched to a gene: 9. Germline CDR1 reads MGHRA; CDR2 reads YSYEKL. The chain's CDR3 is CASSQRPGLELSYNEQFF. For the CDR3, the DNA is TGCGCCAGCAGCCAAAGACCGGGACTAGAACTCTCCTACAATGAGCAGTTCTTC.